This paragraph covers one TCR beta chain sequence. Its antigen is undetermined. The sample originates from a study of T cell repertoires in cytomegalovirus infection. Study-level findings and limits: HLA-C-restricted, CMV-specific TCR beta clonotypes were dominant ex vivo.

TCRdb reprocessed the reads via MiXCR and lists one record per CDR3 protein. Of some 920,000 distinct CDR3 sequences in the sample, approximately 33% were seen once. Germline trimming cut 4 bases from V and 0 bases from J; bases unmatched to any gene: 2. CDR3 length: 15 residues. Germline CDR1 is SEHNR and CDR2 is FQNEAQ (reference sequence). The chain employs TRBV7-9 and TRBJ2-5; 10 nucleotides match TRBD1. This TCR was sampled from a human donor in good health (CMV status not recorded). Some clones in this sample may be carry-over from other donors' samples. The sequenced sample was cultured CD8+ T cells from PBMCs, obtained from culture after CMV antigen stimulation. CDR3 in amino acids: CASSSGTGDQETQYF. In nucleotides, the CDR3 is TGTGCCAGCAGCTCCGGGACAGGGGACCAAGAGACCCAGTACTTC.